Presented here are 29 T cell receptor beta chains from one specimen sequenced in a study of blood T cell repertoires in COVID-19. Assay used: immunoSEQ multiplex PCR; TCRdb lists only in-frame clones, some missing. The table lists under 300,000 clones, 75% to 90% of them singletons. The sample consisted of peripheral blood. These receptors originate from a woman aged 70 to 79 with COVID-19, enrolled during active disease.

J is TRBJ2-6 and V is TRBV18; TRBD1 is a possible D gene (5 bases). Deletions cut 6 bases from V and 0 bases from J, with 15 bases between. The CDR3 loop spans 17 amino acids. CDR1 is KGHSH, CDR2 LQKENI, per germline. In nucleotides, the CDR3 is TGTGCCAGCTCCGTTACTCGGCAGGGCTCTGGGGCCAACGTCCTGACTTTC. Amino acids: CASSVTRQGSGANVLTF.

The chain joins TRBV27 to TRBJ2-1; 13 bases are a match to TRBD2. CDR3 size: 15 residues. Germline V CDR1 and CDR2: MNHEY, SMNVEV (reference sequence). V gave up 3 bases and J gave up 7 bases; unmatched junction bases: 3. In nucleotides, the CDR3 is TGTGCCAGCAGTTTGACTAGCGGGGGGCTAAATGAGCAGTTCTTC. The encoded protein is CASSLTSGGLNEQFF.

The rearrangement links TRBV7-2 to TRBJ1-6; TRBD1 is a possible D gene (6 bases). This CDR3 spans 14 amino acids. Trimming left V 8 bases short and J 5 bases short, with 13 bases between. The germline CDR1 and CDR2 sequences are SGHTA and FQGNSA. CDR3 residues: CASRTEPNNSPLHF. DNA for the CDR3: TGTGCCAGCCGGACAGAACCTAATAATTCACCCCTCCACTTT.

The chain links TRBV11-3 to TRBJ2-5; a possible D gene is TRBD1 (6 bases). The CDR3 contains 15 residues. The germline CDR1 and CDR2 sequences are SGHNT and YENEEA. V was cut by 1 base and J by 2 bases, with 11 bases left in between. The CDR3 reads CASSLGQGQQETQYF. The CDR3 nucleotides read TGTGCCAGCAGCTTAGGACAAGGACAGCAAGAGACCCAGTACTTC.

The V and J genes are TRBV7-8 and TRBJ2-5; 7 bases are shared with TRBD1. The CDR3 is 13 amino acids. The junction had 2 bases not matched to a gene; V was cut back by 5 bases and J by 2 bases. Germline-derived CDR1 and CDR2 are SGHVS and FQNEAQ. The CDR3 reads CASSRDRQETQYF. The CDR3 nucleotides read TGTGCCAGCAGCCGGGACAGACAAGAGACCCAGTACTTC. Full variable domain (remainder filled in from reference TRBV7-8 and TRBJ2-5): GAGVSQSPRYKVAKRGQDVALRCDPISGHVSLFWYQQALGQGPEFLTYFQNEAQLDKSGLPSDRFFAERPEGSVSTLKIQRTQQEDSAVYLCASSRDRQETQYFGPGTRLLVL.

The rearrangement links TRBV2 to TRBJ1-5; 9 bases fit TRBD1. Germline CDR1 is SNHLY and CDR2 is FYNNEI. With 1 base clipped from V and 7 bases from J, the junction kept 5 bases outside the gene matches. This CDR3 spans 15 amino acids. For the CDR3, the DNA is TGTGCCAGCAGTGAAGACAGGGGGCCGGGACAGCCCCAGCATTTT. This encodes CASSEDRGPGQPQHF.

Points on this clone: This sample also contains other DNA sequences that code for the same CDR3. The chain recombines TRBV19 with TRBJ2-7; D might be TRBD1 (6 bases). CDR1 LNHDA and CDR2 SQIVND come from the germline V gene (reference sequence). The CDR3 runs 14 residues. V lost 3 bases and J 2 bases, leaving 11 bases between the germline ends. The CDR3 coding sequence is TGTGCCAGTAGTATCGCTGGACAGACCTACGAGCAGTACTTC. This sequence encodes CASSIAGQTYEQYF.

This rearrangement joins TRBV9 to TRBJ1-2, with no clear D. The length of the CDR3 is 14 residues. Trimming took 3 bases from V and 2 from J, leaving 11 bases between them. CDR1 and CDR2 (germline): SGDLS, YYNGEE. CDR3 in DNA: TGTGCCAGCAGCGACTCGCGGGGAAACTATGGCTACACCTTC. Amino acid sequence: CASSDSRGNYGYTF.

J is TRBJ2-2 and V is TRBV9; the match to TRBD1 covers 10 bases. The V segment lost 0 bases and the J segment 6 bases; nucleotides outside the gene matches: 11. This CDR3 comprises 18 residues. Germline V CDR1 and CDR2: SGDLS, YYNGEE. The CDR3 DNA reads as TGTGCCAGCAGCGTAGAGCCGGGGGGACAGGGGTATTCCGGGGAGCTGTTTTTT. Protein: CASSVEPGGQGYSGELFF.

This clone was detected once. The chain couples TRBV18 to TRBJ2-7; 7 bases are a match to TRBD1. V lost 3 bases, J lost 1 base, and 3 bases stayed unmatched. Germline-derived CDR1 and CDR2 are KGHSH and LQKENI. This CDR3 is 14 amino acids long. CDR3 protein: CASSPTGQSYEQYF. The CDR3 nucleotides are TGTGCCAGCTCACCGACGGGACAGTCCTACGAGCAGTACTTC.

The V and J genes are TRBV7-9 and TRBJ1-5; 7 positions agree with TRBD1. V lost 5 bases and J lost 5; bases outside the gene matches: 3. This CDR3 is built from 13 residues. Per the germline V gene, CDR1 is SEHNR and CDR2 is FQNEAQ (reference sequence). CDR3 DNA sequence: TGTGCCAGCAGCCCAGACAGGGATCAGCCCCAGCATTTT. This encodes CASSPDRDQPQHF.

This clone appeared a few times. The gene calls are TRBV15 and TRBJ1-2; possible D gene TRBD1, 5 bases. The germline V gene encodes CDR1 LNHNV and CDR2 YYDKDF (reference sequence). V shed 1 base and J shed 6 bases, with 18 bases lying between them. CDR3 length: 16 amino acids. This CDR3 reads CATSRGRLGTEDGYTF. In DNA, the CDR3 is TGTGCCACCAGCAGAGGAAGACTAGGGACTGAGGATGGCTACACCTTC.

The sample holds one count of this clone. V gene TRBV5-1 combines with J gene TRBJ1-2; no clear D. CDR3 size: 13 residues. V gave up 5 bases and J gave up 4 bases, with 12 bases separating them. CDR1 and CDR2 from the germline V gene are SGHRS and YFSETQ. The CDR3 spells CASSMSIVYGYTF. In nucleotides, the CDR3 is TGCGCCAGCAGTATGAGTATTGTCTATGGCTACACCTTC.

This chain connects TRBV6-5 to TRBJ1-1; no reliable D call. Germline V gene lookup returns CDR1 MNHEY and CDR2 SVGAGI. The V and J ends lost 8 bases and 0 bases respectively, with 10 bases between them. CDR3 size: 13 residues. CDR3 nucleotides: TGTGCCAGCGGAGGGCTTCTGAACACTGAAGCTTTCTTT. Its protein is CASGGLLNTEAFF.

This chain uses TRBV11-2 with TRBJ2-7; 12 bases fit TRBD2. V shed 5 bases and J 5 bases; nucleotides not matched to a gene: 10. The germline CDR1 and CDR2 sequences are SGHAT and FQNNGV. This CDR3 has 16 residues. In DNA, the CDR3 is TGTGCCAGCAGCCTCACTAGCGGGGGGACTCTGCACGAGCAGTACTTC. Translation gives CASSLTSGGTLHEQYF.

V gene TRBV13 combines with J gene TRBJ1-1; unclear D gene. CDR1 and CDR2 (germline): PRHDT, FYEKMQ (reference sequence). Deletions cut 0 bases from V and 0 bases from J, with 11 bases between. This CDR3 contains 16 residues. In DNA, the CDR3 is TGTGCCAGCAGCTTAGGCAGGCTGAACATGAACACTGAAGCTTTCTTT. It translates to CASSLGRLNMNTEAFF.

V usage is TRBV5-1 and J usage is TRBJ2-2, with D tentatively TRBD2 (6 bases). This CDR3 is 12 amino acids long. CDR1 and CDR2 (germline): SGHRS, YFSETQ. Trimming left V 4 bases short and J 7 bases short, with 8 bases between. The DNA for the CDR3 is TGCGCCAGCAGCCAGACTAGCGGGGAGCTGTTTTTT. It yields the protein CASSQTSGELFF.

This sequence joins TRBV5-1 and TRBJ1-2; D possibly corresponds to TRBD1 (6 bases). Per the germline V gene, CDR1 is SGHRS and CDR2 is YFSETQ. The V and J ends lost 7 bases and 4 bases respectively, with 17 bases between them. The CDR3 runs 14 residues. DNA of the CDR3: TGCGCCAGCTCCGGACAGTTCGAGGGCTATGGCTACACCTTC. Amino acids: CASSGQFEGYGYTF.

This clone occurred a few times. The chain combines TRBV19 with TRBJ1-4; D possibly corresponds to TRBD1 (5 bases). V was clipped by 5 bases and J by 8 bases, with 9 bases between them. CDR1 and CDR2 from the germline V gene are LNHDA and SQIVND (reference sequence). The CDR3 contains 12 residues. For the CDR3, the DNA is TGTGCCAGTAGTGGGTCAGGGGAAAAACTGTTTTTT. Its translation is CASSGSGEKLFF.

The V and J genes are TRBV28 and TRBJ2-2, with D tentatively TRBD1 (6 bases). The CDR3 is 15 amino acids. Trimming shortened V by 6 bases and J by 2 bases, and 13 bases separated the two germline ends. Germline CDR1 and CDR2: MDHEN and SYDVKM. Here the CDR3 reads CASSKGQINTGELFF. The DNA for the CDR3 is TGTGCCAGCAGCAAAGGACAGATAAACACCGGGGAGCTGTTTTTT.

J is TRBJ2-1 and V is TRBV30; perhaps TRBD1 as D (6 bases). Trimming removed 5 bases from V and 2 bases from J, with 19 bases in between. CDR3 length: 16 residues. Per the germline V gene, CDR1 is GTSNPN and CDR2 is SVGIG (reference sequence). CDR3 in amino acids: CAWDRTVIGTYNEQFF. CDR3 in DNA: TGTGCCTGGGATAGGACAGTGATCGGGACCTACAATGAGCAGTTCTTC.

This clone was observed at least ten times. The rearrangement uses TRBV6-5 and TRBJ1-2; 9 bases are shared with TRBD1. CDR1 is MNHEY and CDR2 is SVGAGI in the germline V gene. The CDR3 spans 14 residues. V lost 2 bases to trimming and J lost 7 bases; unmatched junction nucleotides: 5. The CDR3 region has the DNA TGTGCCAGCAGTTACGGACAGGGGCTTAGTGGCTACACCTTC. Protein: CASSYGQGLSGYTF.

The chain has TRBV2 and TRBJ2-5; TRBD2 matches at 8 bases. Germline V gene sequence: CDR1 SNHLY, CDR2 FYNNEI. V lost 8 bases, J lost 5 bases, and 10 bases stayed unmatched. The CDR3 sequence is 14 residues long. CDR3 coding DNA: TGTGCCAGCCGCCGGGGGGGAGGTTGGGAGACCCAGTACTTC. Residues: CASRRGGGWETQYF.

The genes are TRBV2 and TRBJ1-4, with 9 bases identical to TRBD1. Germline loops: CDR1 SNHLY, CDR2 FYNNEI. The V and J ends lost 5 bases and 5 bases, in that order; junction bases with no gene match: 6. This CDR3 comprises 15 residues. The CDR3 is CASSPRTGANEKLFF. CDR3 DNA sequence: TGTGCCAGCAGTCCCAGGACAGGGGCGAATGAAAAACTGTTTTTT.

The chain couples TRBV20-1 to TRBJ1-4; the D is unclear. V was clipped by 3 bases and J by 0 bases, with 14 bases between them. From germline, CDR1 is DFQATT and CDR2 SNEGSKA (reference sequence). The CDR3 covers 16 residues. The CDR3 nucleotides read TGCAGTGCTAGTCCCGAGCCCTACTCAACTAATGAAAAACTGTTTTTT. Translation: CSASPEPYSTNEKLFF.

The rearrangement links TRBV7-2 to TRBJ2-7, with 15 bases identical to TRBD2. The CDR3 totals 15 residues. Germline loops: CDR1 SGHTA, CDR2 FQGNSA. The trim removed 1 base at V and 7 bases at J, leaving 2 bases unmatched. The CDR3 bases are TGTGCCAGCAGCTTAGTTGGGACTAGCGGGGGGGAGCAGTACTTC. The encoded protein is CASSLVGTSGGEQYF. The whole variable domain, remainder taken from reference TRBV7-2 and TRBJ2-7, is GAGVSQSPSNKVTEKGKDVELRCDPISGHTALYWYRQSLGQGLEFLIYFQGNSAPDKSGLPSDRFSAERTGGSVSTLTIQRTQQEDSAVYLCASSLVGTSGGEQYFGPGTRLTVT.

J is TRBJ2-1 and V is TRBV18, with 10 nucleotides matching TRBD1. Trimming removed 6 bases from V and 5 bases from J; junction bases left unmatched: 7. The CDR3 totals 15 residues. The germline V gene encodes CDR1 KGHSH and CDR2 LQKENI. The CDR3 loop is CASSSGTGAHNEQFF. The DNA for the CDR3 is TGTGCCAGCTCGTCCGGGACAGGGGCTCACAATGAGCAGTTCTTC.

The chain employs TRBV7-2 and TRBJ2-7; 7 nucleotides agree with TRBD2. Germline lookup yields CDR1 SGHTA and CDR2 FQGNSA. The J segment lost 2 bases and the V segment lost 1 base, leaving 8 bases of the junction unmatched. This CDR3 is built from 16 residues. CDR3 region: CASSLGGGSPTYEQYF. CDR3 sequence (DNA): TGTGCCAGCAGCTTAGGGGGGGGGTCACCTACCTACGAGCAGTACTTC.

The chain combines TRBV12-3 or TRBV12-4 with TRBJ2-7; D is undetermined. V was pared by 3 bases and J by 6 bases, with 9 bases between. The CDR3 is made up of 12 amino acids. CDR3 amino acids: CASSLSRSEQYF. CDR3 nucleotide sequence: TGTGCCAGCAGTTTGAGCCGCTCCGAGCAGTACTTC.